One sample yielded the 17 T cell receptor beta chains listed below, sequenced in a study of Graves' ophthalmopathy and Graves' hyperthyroidism. RNA served as the template for amplifying TCR beta CDR3 regions. The authors performed first-round RT-PCR with HTBI primers and then a second-round multiplex PCR. TCRdb processed the multiplex PCR reads anew with MiXCR; each CDR3 protein has one entry. This sample has around 170,000 distinct CDR3 sequences; under 40% occur once, and the top ten carry approximately 6.3%. The sequencing input was peripheral blood. The source of these receptors is a woman between 40 and 50 years old with Graves' ophthalmopathy.

This clonotype was found many times. This sequence joins TRBV29-1 and TRBJ2-4, with TRBD2 identical over 7 bases. Germline V gene sequence: CDR1 SQVTM, CDR2 ANQGSEA. This CDR3 has 14 residues. V dropped 3 bases and J dropped 3; count of bases not matched to a gene: 5. CDR3 amino acids: CSVDEREGKNIQYF. CDR3 coding DNA: TGCAGCGTTGACGAGAGGGAGGGCAAAAACATTCAGTACTTC.

This clonotype was seen ten or more times. The rearrangement joins TRBV11-2 to TRBJ2-7; D may be TRBD2 (6 bases). V was trimmed by 5 bases and J by 4 bases, leaving 21 bases between them. CDR3 size: 16 residues. CDR1 and CDR2 from the germline V gene are SGHAT and FQNNGV. This CDR3 reads CASSPRQIRGRYEQYF. DNA for the CDR3: TGTGCCAGCAGCCCCCGACAGATCCGGGGGAGGTACGAGCAGTACTTC.

At least ten counts were recorded for this clonotype. This rearrangement joins TRBV6-1 to TRBJ1-6; D perhaps matches TRBD1 (5 bases). In germline, CDR1 is MNHNS, CDR2 SASEGT. With 7 bases removed from V and 10 bases from J, the gap between germline ends came to 17 bases. CDR3 length: 14 residues. DNA of the CDR3: TGTGCCAGCACCCTGGGGCAGCTAAGCTCACCCCTCCACTTT. This gives the protein CASTLGQLSSPLHF.

Many counts were recorded for this clonotype. This sequence joins TRBV6-5 and TRBJ2-7; 7 nucleotides agree with TRBD2. The CDR3 is made up of 16 amino acids. Losses at the gene ends were 0 bases for V and 4 bases for J; bases not matched to a gene: 9. CDR1 is MNHEY, CDR2 SVGAGI, per germline. CDR3 region: CASSYSGRDYLYEQYF. DNA for the CDR3: TGTGCCAGCAGTTACTCAGGCCGGGACTACCTGTACGAGCAGTACTTC.

This clonotype was seen many times. The rearrangement uses TRBV20-1 and TRBJ2-2; TRBD1 aligns across 8 bases. Germline lookup yields CDR1 DFQATT and CDR2 SNEGSKA (reference sequence). The CDR3 contains 16 residues. Losses at the gene ends were 0 bases for V and 3 bases for J; bases not matched to a gene: 6. CDR3 in DNA: TGCAGTGCTAGAGATTGGCAGGGGGCAGACACCGGGGAGCTGTTTTTT. This gives the protein CSARDWQGADTGELFF.

A few counts support this clonotype. The chain couples TRBV6-2 or TRBV6-3 to TRBJ2-7; weak D call: TRBD2 (5 bases). Germline CDR1 is MNHEY and CDR2 is SVGEGT. The CDR3 has 16 amino acids. V lost 6 bases to trimming and J lost 0 bases, with 18 bases between them. In nucleotides, the CDR3 is TGTGCCAGCAGCCACCCTGAGGGCAGTAGCTCCTACGAGCAGTACTTC. This translates into CASSHPEGSSSYEQYF.

The table lists this clonotype with many counts. The chain employs TRBV6-4 and TRBJ2-7, with 9 nucleotides matching TRBD1. Germline CDR1 and CDR2: MRHNA and SNTAGT. The CDR3 consists of 17 residues. The V segment lost 6 bases and the J segment 3 bases; nucleotides outside the gene matches: 15. CDR3 in amino acids: CASSRTSPGQGSYEQYF. The DNA for the CDR3 is TGTGCCAGCAGCCGGACATCACCGGGACAGGGTAGCTACGAGCAGTACTTC.

This clonotype was counted many times. This chain connects TRBV12-3 or TRBV12-4 to TRBJ1-6, with 8 bases fitting TRBD1. This CDR3 comprises 13 residues. J was trimmed by 12 bases and V by 6 bases; bases with no gene match: 7. The CDR3 region is CASRSGQGKPLHF. The CDR3, as DNA: TGTGCCAGCAGGAGCGGACAGGGTAAACCCCTCCACTTT.

The chain has TRBV6-5 and TRBJ2-5; 9 positions agree with TRBD2. CDR3 size: 15 residues. Germline trimming cut 4 bases from V and 1 base from J; bases unmatched to any gene: 4. The V gene's germline CDR1 is MNHEY and CDR2 SVGAGI. CDR3: CASSSLAGSQETQYF. Here the CDR3 DNA reads TGTGCCAGCAGTTCCCTAGCGGGGTCCCAAGAGACCCAGTACTTC.

This clonotype occurred many times. This chain joins TRBV5-1 and TRBJ1-2; D gene ambiguous. The CDR3 is made up of 15 amino acids. Trimming left V 1 base short and J 2 bases short, with 12 bases between. CDR1 SGHRS and CDR2 YFSETQ come from the germline V gene. DNA of the CDR3: TGCGCCAGCAGCTTGTCGTTAGGGCCAAACTATGGCTACACCTTC. This gives the protein CASSLSLGPNYGYTF.

V and J are TRBV7-8 and TRBJ1-5; possibly TRBD1 for D (5 bases). Trimming stripped 5 bases from V and 4 bases from J, with 15 bases between. The germline V gene has CDR1 SGHVS and CDR2 FQNEAQ. The CDR3 loop spans 15 amino acids. The CDR3 nucleotides are TGTGCCAGCAGCCCCGGGACGGCGGGGAATCAGCCCCAGCATTTT. Encoded protein: CASSPGTAGNQPQHF.

The chain recombines TRBV6-5 with TRBJ2-5; TRBD1 is a possible D gene (6 bases). There are 15 residues in the CDR3. The V gene's germline CDR1 is MNHEY and CDR2 SVGAGI. Between the trimmed V and J ends, which lost 4 bases and 6 bases, there was a span of 18 bases. The CDR3 reads CASSSGAGEMKTQYF. CDR3 DNA sequence: TGTGCCAGCAGTTCAGGGGCAGGGGAAATGAAGACCCAGTACTTC.

The chain couples TRBV6-1 to TRBJ1-2; D gene uncertain. The length of the CDR3 is 12 residues. V was trimmed by 7 bases and J by 4 bases, leaving 10 bases between them. Germline CDR1 reads MNHNS; CDR2 reads SASEGT. The CDR3 spells CASNIARYGYTF. The CDR3 DNA is TGTGCCAGCAATATCGCACGCTATGGCTACACCTTC.

This clonotype was observed a handful of times. This chain uses TRBV20-1 with TRBJ2-7; TRBD2 agrees at 8 bases. Unmatched junction bases numbered 2, after V lost 3 bases and J lost 4 bases. The CDR3 consists of 12 residues. Germline CDR1 and CDR2: DFQATT and SNEGSKA (reference sequence). CDR3 residues: CSASPSGYEQYF. CDR3 bases: TGCAGTGCTAGCCCTAGCGGGTACGAGCAGTACTTC.

This clonotype has just a few counts. This chain links TRBV6-1 with TRBJ2-7, with D uncertain. Germline V lookup: CDR1 MNHNS, CDR2 SASEGT. Trimming stripped 7 bases from V and 6 bases from J, with 19 bases between. The CDR3 is 14 residues long. The CDR3 is CASTLTHPLGEQYF. CDR3 coding DNA: TGTGCCAGCACCCTGACACACCCCCTGGGCGAGCAGTACTTC.

This clonotype occurred a few times. J is TRBJ1-6 and V is TRBV7-2; D is undetermined. The CDR3 is 14 residues long. Trimming left V 6 bases short and J 7 bases short, with 13 bases between. Germline V gene lookup returns CDR1 SGHTA and CDR2 FQGNSA. CDR3 sequence: CASREGVGNSPLHF. The DNA for the CDR3 is TGTGCCAGCAGGGAGGGAGTTGGGAATTCACCCCTCCACTTT.

Many counts were recorded for this clonotype. The chain is built from TRBV27 and TRBJ1-6; D is ambiguous. With 2 bases removed from V and 6 bases from J, the gap between germline ends came to 17 bases. The length of the CDR3 is 17 residues. Germline loops: CDR1 MNHEY, CDR2 SMNVEV (reference sequence). For the CDR3, the DNA is TGTGCCAGCAGTTTAAGGGAGTTTCCGAGATTTAATTCACCCCTCCACTTT. This codes for CASSLREFPRFNSPLHF.